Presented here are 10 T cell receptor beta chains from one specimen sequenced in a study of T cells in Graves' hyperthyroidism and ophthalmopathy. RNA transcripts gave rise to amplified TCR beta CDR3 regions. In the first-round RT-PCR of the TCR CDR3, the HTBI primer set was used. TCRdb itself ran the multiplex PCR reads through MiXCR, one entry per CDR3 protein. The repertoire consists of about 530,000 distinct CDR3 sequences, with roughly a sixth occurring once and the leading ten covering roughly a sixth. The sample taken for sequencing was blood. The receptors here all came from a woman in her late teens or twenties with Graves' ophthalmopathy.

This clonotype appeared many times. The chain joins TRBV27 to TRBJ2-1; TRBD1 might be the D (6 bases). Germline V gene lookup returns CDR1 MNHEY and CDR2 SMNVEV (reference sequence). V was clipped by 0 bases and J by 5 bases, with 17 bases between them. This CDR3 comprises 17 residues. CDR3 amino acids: CASSLSNARGMNNEQFF. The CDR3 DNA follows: TGTGCCAGCAGTTTATCCAATGCCAGGGGCATGAACAATGAGCAGTTCTTC.

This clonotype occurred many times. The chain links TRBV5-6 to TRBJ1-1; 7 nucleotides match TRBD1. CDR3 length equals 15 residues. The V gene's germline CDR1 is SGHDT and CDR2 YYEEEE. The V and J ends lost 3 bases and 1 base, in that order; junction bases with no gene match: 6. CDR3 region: CASSWTGLRNTEAFF. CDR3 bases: TGTGCCAGCAGCTGGACAGGACTTCGGAACACTGAAGCTTTCTTT. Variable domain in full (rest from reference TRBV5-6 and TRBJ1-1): DAGVTQSPTHLIKTRGQQVTLRCSPKSGHDTVSWYQQALGQGPQFIFQYYEEEERQRGNFPDRFSGHQFPNYSSELNVNALLLGDSALYLCASSWTGLRNTEAFFGQGTRLTVV.

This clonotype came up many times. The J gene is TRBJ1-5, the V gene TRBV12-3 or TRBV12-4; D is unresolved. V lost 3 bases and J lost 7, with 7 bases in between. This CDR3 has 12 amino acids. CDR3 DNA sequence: TGTGCCAGCAGTTTTGGGTCCCAGCCCCAGCATTTT. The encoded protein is CASSFGSQPQHF.

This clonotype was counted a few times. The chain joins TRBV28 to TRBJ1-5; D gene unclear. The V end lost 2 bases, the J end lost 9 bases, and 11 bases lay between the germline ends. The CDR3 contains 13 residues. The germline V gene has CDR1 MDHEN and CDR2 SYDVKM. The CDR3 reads CASSLRGPVPQHF. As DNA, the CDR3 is TGTGCCAGCAGTTTAAGAGGGCCGGTGCCCCAGCATTTT.

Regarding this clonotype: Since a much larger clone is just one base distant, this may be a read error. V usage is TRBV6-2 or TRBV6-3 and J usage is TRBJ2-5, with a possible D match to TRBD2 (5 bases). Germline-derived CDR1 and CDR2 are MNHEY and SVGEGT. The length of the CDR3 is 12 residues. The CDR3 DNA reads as TGTACCAGCAGCTGGGAGTTAGAGACCCAGTACTTC. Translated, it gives CTSSWELETQYF.

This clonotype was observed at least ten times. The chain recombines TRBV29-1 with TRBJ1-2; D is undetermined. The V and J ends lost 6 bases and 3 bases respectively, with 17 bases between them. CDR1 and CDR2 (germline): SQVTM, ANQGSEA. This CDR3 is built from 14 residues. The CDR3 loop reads CSVYGSPADYGYTF. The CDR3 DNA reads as TGCAGCGTATATGGCAGTCCGGCCGACTATGGCTACACCTTC.

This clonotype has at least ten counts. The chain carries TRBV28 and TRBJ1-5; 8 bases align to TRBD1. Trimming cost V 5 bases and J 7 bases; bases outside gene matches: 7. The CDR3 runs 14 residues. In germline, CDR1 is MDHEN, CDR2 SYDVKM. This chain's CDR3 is CASSPRTGWQPQHF. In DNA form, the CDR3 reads TGTGCCAGCAGTCCGAGGACAGGGTGGCAGCCCCAGCATTTT.

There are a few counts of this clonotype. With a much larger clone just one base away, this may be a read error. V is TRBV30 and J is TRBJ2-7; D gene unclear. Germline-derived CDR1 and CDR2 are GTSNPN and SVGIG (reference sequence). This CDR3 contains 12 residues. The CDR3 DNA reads TGTGCCTGGGGTGTACGAAGAAACGAGCAGTACTTC. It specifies CAWGVRRNEQYF.

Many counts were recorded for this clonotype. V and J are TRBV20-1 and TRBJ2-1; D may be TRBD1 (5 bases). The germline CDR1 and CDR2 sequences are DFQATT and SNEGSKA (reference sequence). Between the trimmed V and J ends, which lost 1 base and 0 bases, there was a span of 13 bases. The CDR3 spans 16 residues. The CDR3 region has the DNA TGCAGTGCTAGAGTTCAGGGCAAGAGCTCCTACAATGAGCAGTTCTTC. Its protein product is CSARVQGKSSYNEQFF.

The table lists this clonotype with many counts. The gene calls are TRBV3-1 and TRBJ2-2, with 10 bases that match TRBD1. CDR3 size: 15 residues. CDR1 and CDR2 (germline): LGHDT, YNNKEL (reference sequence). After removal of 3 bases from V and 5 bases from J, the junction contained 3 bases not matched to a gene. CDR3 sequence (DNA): TGTGCCAGCAGCCAGGGACAGGGGAGTACCGGGGAGCTGTTTTTT. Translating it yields CASSQGQGSTGELFF. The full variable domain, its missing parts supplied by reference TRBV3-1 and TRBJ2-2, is DTAVSQTPKYLVTQMGNDKSIKCEQNLGHDTMYWYKQDSKKFLKIMFSYNNKELIINETVPNRFSPKSPDKAHLNLHINSLELGDSAVYFCASSQGQGSTGELFFGEGSRLTVL.